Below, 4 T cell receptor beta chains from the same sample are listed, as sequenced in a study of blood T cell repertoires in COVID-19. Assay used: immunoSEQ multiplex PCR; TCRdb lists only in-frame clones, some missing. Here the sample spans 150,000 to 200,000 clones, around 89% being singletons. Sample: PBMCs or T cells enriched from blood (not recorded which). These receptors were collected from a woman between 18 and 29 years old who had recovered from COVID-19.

CDR3 nucleotide sequence: TGTGCCAGCAGCCAGACTAGCGGGAGGTACAATGAGCAGTTCTTC. Its protein product is CASSQTSGRYNEQFF. This sequence joins TRBV3-1 (or the pseudogene TRBV3-2) and TRBJ2-1, with 13 bases matching TRBD2. Per germline, CDR1 LGHDT and CDR2 YNNKEL (reference sequence). The CDR3 extends over 15 amino acids. The junction had 0 bases not matched to a gene; V was cut back by 3 bases and J by 4 bases.

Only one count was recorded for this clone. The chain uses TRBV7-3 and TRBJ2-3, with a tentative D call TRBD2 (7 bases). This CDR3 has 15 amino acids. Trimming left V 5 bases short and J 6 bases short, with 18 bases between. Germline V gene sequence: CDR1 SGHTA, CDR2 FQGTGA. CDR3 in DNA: TGTGCCAGCAGCGCCGGGGGGCATAAGGCGGATACGCAGTATTTT. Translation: CASSAGGHKADTQYF.

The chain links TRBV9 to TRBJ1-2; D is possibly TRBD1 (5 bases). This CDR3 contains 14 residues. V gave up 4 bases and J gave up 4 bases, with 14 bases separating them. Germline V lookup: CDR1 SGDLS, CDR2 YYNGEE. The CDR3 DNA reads TGTGCCAGCAGCCTAATCGGCAGGGCCTATGGCTACACCTTC. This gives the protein CASSLIGRAYGYTF.

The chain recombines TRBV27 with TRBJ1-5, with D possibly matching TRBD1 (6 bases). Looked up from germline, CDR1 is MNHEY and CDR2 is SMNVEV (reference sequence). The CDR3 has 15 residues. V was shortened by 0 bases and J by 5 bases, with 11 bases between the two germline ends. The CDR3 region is CASSLSYRAHQPQHF. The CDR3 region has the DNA TGTGCCAGCAGTTTATCGTACAGGGCGCATCAGCCCCAGCATTTT.